Below, 30 T cell receptor beta chains from the same sample are listed, as sequenced in a study of identical twins. MiXCR, run by TCRdb on the 5' RACE reads, gives a single entry per CDR3 protein. The sample has hundreds of thousands of distinct CDR3 sequences, 7% to 7.5% seen once. The data also belong to a second study, concerning yellow fever vaccine responses in identical twins.

Sequenced material: PBMCs. The receptor source for this set is a woman aged 18-29 years in good health.

This clonotype was observed many times. The rearrangement uses TRBV12-3 or TRBV12-4 and TRBJ1-2, with unresolved D. Trimming removed 7 bases at V and 5 bases at J, with 17 bases between. The CDR3 loop spans 14 amino acids. CDR3 DNA sequence: TGTGCCAGCAAGTTCAGGTCAACCGGGTATGGCTACACCTTC. Residues: CASKFRSTGYGYTF.

The rearrangement uses TRBV12-3 or TRBV12-4 and TRBJ2-7; the match to TRBD2 covers 11 bases. V lost 7 bases, J lost 2 bases, and 7 bases stayed unmatched. CDR3 length equals 15 residues. CDR3 protein: CASTDGLAGTYEQYF. For the CDR3, the DNA is TGTGCCAGCACCGACGGACTAGCGGGTACCTACGAGCAGTACTTC.

This clonotype was counted many times. The rearrangement uses TRBV6-5 and TRBJ1-4, with D tentatively TRBD1 (5 bases). The CDR3 runs 16 residues. Trimming stripped 0 bases from V and 7 bases from J, with 15 bases between. CDR1 and CDR2 (germline): MNHEY, SVGAGI. This chain's CDR3 is CASSYSTGRQGEKLFF. CDR3 nucleotide sequence: TGTGCCAGCAGTTACTCGACCGGACGGCAGGGTGAAAAACTGTTTTTT.

This clonotype occurred a few times. The rearrangement uses TRBV12-3 or TRBV12-4 and TRBJ2-2; 7 bases align to TRBD1. CDR3 length equals 17 residues. Losses at the gene ends were 3 bases for V and 0 bases for J; bases not matched to a gene: 7. The DNA for the CDR3 is TGTGCCAGCAGTTTGGACAGGAAAATCTCGAACACCGGGGAGCTGTTTTTT. It codes for CASSLDRKISNTGELFF.

This clonotype occurred many times. The rearrangement joins TRBV5-1 to TRBJ2-5, with 8 bases aligning to TRBD2. This CDR3 has 14 amino acids. After removal of 5 bases from V and 2 bases from J, the junction contained 5 bases not matched to a gene. Per germline, CDR1 SGHRS and CDR2 YFSETQ. The CDR3 sequence is CASSSSGRQETQYF. CDR3 DNA: TGCGCCAGCAGTTCGAGCGGGAGACAAGAGACCCAGTACTTC.

This clonotype was seen many times. V usage is TRBV5-1 and J usage is TRBJ2-2, with D hard to call. V lost 2 bases, J lost 1 base, and 6 bases lay in between. Germline CDR1 reads SGHRS; CDR2 reads YFSETQ. The CDR3 is 14 amino acids. DNA of the CDR3: TGCGCCAGCAGCTTTGGAGTGAACACCGGGGAGCTGTTTTTT. Translation: CASSFGVNTGELFF. Full variable domain (rest looked up from reference TRBV5-1 and TRBJ2-2): KAGVTQTPRYLIKTRGQQVTLSCSPISGHRSVSWYQQTPGQGLQFLFEYFSETQRNKGNFPGRFSGRQFSNSRSEMNVSTLELGDSALYLCASSFGVNTGELFFGEGSRLTVL.

This clonotype was seen more than once but under ten times. The chain combines TRBV2 with TRBJ1-6; TRBD1 is a possible D gene (6 bases). The CDR3 loop spans 14 amino acids. The V and J ends lost 8 bases and 6 bases respectively, with 14 bases between them. Germline V gives CDR1 SNHLY, CDR2 FYNNEI. The DNA of the CDR3 is TGTGCCAGCGAGGGGGGGCTTCCTAATTCACCCCTCCACTTT. Translation gives CASEGGLPNSPLHF.

This clonotype was recorded at least ten times. The CDR3 reads CAIRGQGQYEQYF. In nucleotides, the CDR3 is TGTGCCATCAGGGGACAGGGGCAGTACGAGCAGTACTTC. The chain recombines TRBV10-3 with TRBJ2-7, with 10 bases aligning to TRBD1. CDR1 ENHRY and CDR2 SYGVKD come from the germline V gene. CDR3 length: 13 residues. V lost 6 bases, J lost 4 bases, and 3 bases stayed unmatched.

This clonotype was counted ten times or more. The DNA of the CDR3 is TGCAGTGCAACTAGGGAGGTGGGGCCTAGCCACTATGATGAAGCTTTCTTT. Encoded protein: CSATREVGPSHYDEAFF. The J gene is TRBJ1-1, the V gene TRBV20-1, with TRBD1 as a possible D gene (5 bases). V was clipped by 6 bases and J by 7 bases, with 30 bases between them. The CDR3 runs 17 residues. Germline V CDR1 and CDR2: DFQATT, SNEGSKA (reference sequence).

This chain joins TRBV2 and TRBJ2-7, with 8 bases fitting TRBD2. This CDR3 is 13 amino acids long. Germline assignment: CDR1 SNHLY and CDR2 FYNNEI. V shed 6 bases, J shed 6 bases, and the junction held 7 bases outside the gene matches. The CDR3 loop is CASRAGEDLEQYF. In DNA, the CDR3 is TGTGCCAGCAGAGCGGGAGAGGACCTCGAGCAGTACTTC.

This clonotype has at least ten counts. CDR3 region: CASSLGGRGTTNEKLFF. CDR3 in DNA: TGTGCCAGCAGTTTAGGTGGGAGGGGAACAACTAATGAAAAACTGTTTTTT. The V and J genes are TRBV12-3 or TRBV12-4 and TRBJ1-4; TRBD1 might be the D (5 bases). This CDR3 contains 17 residues. Between the trimmed V and J ends, which lost 1 base and 0 bases, there was a span of 12 bases.

This clonotype has at least ten counts. J is TRBJ2-2 and V is TRBV29-1, with 8 bases identical to TRBD2. Germline V lookup: CDR1 SQVTM, CDR2 ANQGSEA. This CDR3 is built from 15 residues. J gave up 3 bases and V 3 bases, and 6 bases lay outside the gene matches. The CDR3 nucleotides read TGCAGCGTTGATCACGGGGGGGGTGACACCGGGGAGCTGTTTTTT. Translation: CSVDHGGGDTGELFF.

V and J are TRBV28 and TRBJ2-3, with D uncertain. The germline V gene has CDR1 MDHEN and CDR2 SYDVKM. V lost 6 bases and J lost 6, with 19 bases in between. This CDR3 contains 15 residues. The CDR3 bases are TGTGCCAGCAGGCCTACCCCCAAGGGTGGGGATACGCAGTATTTT. This sequence encodes CASRPTPKGGDTQYF.

This chain connects TRBV11-2 to TRBJ2-3; D is uncertain. The CDR3 runs to 20 residues. Germline V gene sequence: CDR1 SGHAT, CDR2 FQNNGV. V lost 1 base and J lost 0, with 23 bases in between. The CDR3 nucleotides read TGTGCCAGCAGCTTAGTATCGTCGACTGGGAAAAGACCTAGCACAGATACGCAGTATTTT. Protein sequence: CASSLVSSTGKRPSTDTQYF.

This clonotype was seen ten or more times. V gene TRBV12-3 or TRBV12-4 combines with J gene TRBJ2-1; 8 bases fit TRBD1. Trimming at V came to 6 bases and at J to 7 bases, leaving 2 bases not matched to a gene. The CDR3 is 12 residues long. The CDR3 loop is CASRQGVNEQFF. The DNA of the CDR3 is TGTGCCAGCAGACAGGGGGTGAATGAGCAGTTCTTC.

The rearrangement joins TRBV6-5 to TRBJ2-6, with no clear D. Between the trimmed V and J ends, which lost 0 bases and 5 bases, there was a span of 8 bases. The CDR3 is made up of 15 amino acids. Germline assignment: CDR1 MNHEY and CDR2 SVGAGI. This chain's CDR3 is CASSYSGGRANVLTF. In nucleotides, the CDR3 is TGTGCCAGCAGTTACTCAGGTGGTAGGGCCAACGTCCTGACTTTC.

This clonotype has a count of ten or more. The CDR3 DNA sequence: TGTGCCAGCAGCTCGGTAGGGACAGGGATTTACAATGAGCAGTTCTTC. Its protein is CASSSVGTGIYNEQFF. This chain connects TRBV7-2 to TRBJ2-1, with 9 positions matching TRBD1. This CDR3 has 16 residues. The ends lost 4 bases at V and 4 bases at J; junction bases unmatched: 8. Germline CDR1 reads SGHTA; CDR2 reads FQGNSA.

This clonotype was recorded many times. The J gene is TRBJ2-1, the V gene TRBV27; a weak D match, TRBD2 (6 bases). The V end lost 3 bases, the J end lost 8 bases, and 8 bases lay between the germline ends. This CDR3 is 12 amino acids long. Germline-derived CDR1 and CDR2 are MNHEY and SMNVEV (reference sequence). The CDR3 region has the DNA TGTGCCAGCAGTTTTGGAGGGGATGAGCAGTTCTTC. It is translated as CASSFGGDEQFF.

This clonotype was detected many times. The CDR3 DNA sequence: TGCAGTGCTAGAGGGGTGGGAAACACAGATACGCAGTATTTT. Encoded protein: CSARGVGNTDTQYF. The chain links TRBV20-1 to TRBJ2-3; D remains ambiguous. Trimming took 1 base from V and 2 from J, leaving 10 bases between them. Germline CDR1 is DFQATT and CDR2 is SNEGSKA (reference sequence). The CDR3 length is 14 residues.

The V gene is TRBV25-1, the J gene TRBJ1-1, with 9 bases that match TRBD1. CDR3 size: 17 residues. Germline V lookup: CDR1 MGHDK, CDR2 SYGVNS. The J segment lost 4 bases and the V segment lost 1 base, leaving 10 bases of the junction unmatched. The chain's CDR3 is CASSEWWTGEDGTEAFF. CDR3 sequence (DNA): TGTGCCAGCAGTGAATGGTGGACAGGGGAGGATGGCACTGAAGCTTTCTTT.

The chain has TRBV7-3 and TRBJ1-1; perhaps TRBD1 as D (5 bases). V was cut by 2 bases and J by 5 bases, with 12 bases left in between. Germline loops: CDR1 SGHTA, CDR2 FQGTGA. CDR3 length: 14 amino acids. The CDR3 DNA follows: TGTGCCAGCAGCTTAGCTCCCGAGGGGACTGAAGCTTTCTTT. Amino acid sequence: CASSLAPEGTEAFF.

The J gene is TRBJ2-1, the V gene TRBV25-1, with D perhaps TRBD2 (5 bases). CDR1 MGHDK and CDR2 SYGVNS come from the germline V gene. The CDR3 length is 16 residues. V was shortened by 3 bases and J by 0 bases, with 12 bases between the two germline ends. The CDR3 here is CASSESSASSYNEQFF. The CDR3 DNA reads as TGTGCCAGCAGTGAGAGTAGCGCGAGCTCCTACAATGAGCAGTTCTTC.

This clonotype was detected only a few times. The rearrangement links TRBV20-1 to TRBJ2-5, with D unresolved. V was shortened by 3 bases and J by 2 bases, with 4 bases between the two germline ends. Germline V gene lookup returns CDR1 DFQATT and CDR2 SNEGSKA (reference sequence). The CDR3 sequence is 11 residues long. Written as DNA, the CDR3 is TGCAGTGCTAGGAGACAAGAGACCCAGTACTTC. Translation: CSARRQETQYF.

This clonotype occurred a few times. This rearrangement joins TRBV12-3 or TRBV12-4 to TRBJ2-3; 14 bases align to TRBD2. The CDR3 extends over 18 amino acids. V shed 4 bases, J shed 3 bases, and the junction held 9 bases outside the gene matches. The CDR3 region has the DNA TGTGCCAGCAGTTCCAGGACTAGCGGGAGGAGCGGGACAGATACGCAGTATTTT. Translating it yields CASSSRTSGRSGTDTQYF.

This clonotype was seen ten or more times. The rearrangement joins TRBV12-3 or TRBV12-4 to TRBJ1-1; the match to TRBD1 covers 8 bases. This CDR3 region has 13 residues. Trimming took 5 bases from V and 6 from J; bases not matched to a gene: 5. The CDR3 protein is CASSRQGLPEAFF. As DNA, the CDR3 is TGTGCCAGCAGTAGACAGGGGCTCCCTGAAGCTTTCTTT.

The rearrangement uses TRBV24-1 and TRBJ2-5, with D maybe TRBD1 (7 bases). The CDR3 length is 16 residues. Germline V lookup: CDR1 KGHDR, CDR2 SFDVKD. Trimming removed 5 bases at V and 1 base at J, with 16 bases between. The CDR3 DNA reads TGTGCCACCAGTGCCTCTCCAGGGGGACTCCAAGAGACCCAGTACTTC. Translation: CATSASPGGLQETQYF.

This clonotype was seen just once. The rearrangement uses TRBV20-1 and TRBJ2-6, with a possible D match to TRBD1 (6 bases). The CDR3 sequence is 17 residues long. Germline assignment: CDR1 DFQATT and CDR2 SNEGSKA (reference sequence). With 1 base removed from V and 0 bases from J, the gap between germline ends came to 13 bases. DNA of the CDR3: TGCAGTGCTAGAGGCAGGGGAGAGGACTCTGGGGCCAACGTCCTGACTTTC. Its translation: CSARGRGEDSGANVLTF.

This clonotype was seen many times. The gene calls are TRBV12-3 or TRBV12-4 and TRBJ1-2; D is unclear. CDR3 length equals 11 residues. V was cut by 8 bases and J by 2 bases, with 6 bases left in between. For the CDR3, the DNA is TGTGCCAGCGGCCTAAACTATGGCTACACCTTC. It specifies CASGLNYGYTF.

This chain connects TRBV24-1 to TRBJ2-5; D perhaps matches TRBD2 (6 bases). Trimming took off 7 bases at V and 2 bases at J, with 13 bases between the two ends. CDR1 is KGHDR, CDR2 SFDVKD, per germline. This CDR3 has 14 residues. The CDR3 region has the DNA TGTGCCACCAGCCAAGGGAGGCAGCAAGAGACCCAGTACTTC. Residues: CATSQGRQQETQYF.

This clonotype was seen ten or more times. V and J are TRBV28 and TRBJ2-1; 8 positions match TRBD2. The CDR3 consists of 15 residues. With V trimmed by 6 bases and J by 6 bases, 10 bases remained unmatched. CDR1 and CDR2 (germline): MDHEN, SYDVKM. The CDR3 DNA follows: TGTGCCAGCAGCCGGCAGGGACTAGTAGGCAATGAGCAGTTCTTC. The encoded protein is CASSRQGLVGNEQFF.